These 12 T cell receptor beta chains originate from one sample sequenced in a study of T-cell memory formation after mild COVID-19. Each CDR3 protein is one row after TCRdb ran MiXCR on the 5' RACE reads. Of 250,000 to 300,000 distinct CDR3 sequences in the sample, about 16% were seen once. Specimen: PBMCs or a T cell subset sorted from them (not recorded which). The source is a man younger than 30 who had mild COVID-19 (a few samples of this study predate the infection). Cell type and time point are not known.

This chain links TRBV24-1 with TRBJ1-2, with TRBD1 matching 7 bases. Per the germline V gene, CDR1 is KGHDR and CDR2 is SFDVKD. The CDR3 is made up of 11 amino acids. V was pared by 7 bases and J by 7 bases, with 2 bases of the junction left unmatched. For the CDR3, the DNA is TGTGCCACCAGCGGGACAGTTGGCTACACCTTC. Protein sequence: CATSGTVGYTF.

The chain links TRBV12-3 or TRBV12-4 to TRBJ2-2; D is unclear. Trimming removed 5 bases at V and 1 base at J, with 11 bases between. This CDR3 comprises 15 residues. CDR3 in amino acids: CASSPGRENTGELFF. The CDR3 region has the DNA TGTGCCAGCAGTCCCGGACGAGAGAACACCGGGGAGCTGTTTTTT.

This clonotype was observed a few times. The chain recombines TRBV5-4 with TRBJ1-6; 9 bases are a match to TRBD1. Germline lookup yields CDR1 SGHNT and CDR2 YYREEE (reference sequence). The CDR3 loop spans 16 amino acids. The junction had 12 bases not matched to a gene; V was cut back by 4 bases and J by 10 bases. The CDR3 reads CASSVGAGTGQSPLHF. The CDR3 nucleotides are TGTGCCAGCAGCGTGGGGGCCGGGACAGGGCAATCACCCCTCCACTTT. The full variable domain, rest sourced from reference TRBV5-4 and TRBJ1-6, is ETGVTQSPTHLIKTRGQQVTLRCSSQSGHNTVSWYQQALGQGPQFIFQYYREEENGRGNFPPRFSGLQFPNYSSELNVNALELDDSALYLCASSVGAGTGQSPLHFGNGTRLTVT.

V and J are TRBV20-1 and TRBJ1-2; 10 bases are a match to TRBD1. The CDR3 contains 15 residues. Germline loops: CDR1 DFQATT, CDR2 SNEGSKA (reference sequence). V gave up 6 bases and J gave up 4 bases; unmatched junction bases: 11. This CDR3 is CSAGGQGVSTYGYTF. The CDR3 bases are TGCAGTGCGGGCGGACAGGGGGTTAGTACCTATGGCTACACCTTC.

This clonotype was seen many times. This rearrangement joins TRBV12-3 or TRBV12-4 to TRBJ1-5, with D maybe TRBD1 (5 bases). Deletions cut 3 bases from V and 5 bases from J, with 8 bases between. CDR3 size: 13 residues. The CDR3 is CASSFRVDQPQHF. The CDR3, as DNA: TGTGCCAGCAGTTTCAGGGTTGATCAGCCCCAGCATTTT.

This clonotype was counted only a few times. The chain carries TRBV7-9 and TRBJ1-1; D is uncertain. This CDR3 has 15 amino acids. Germline V gives CDR1 SEHNR, CDR2 FQNEAQ (reference sequence). The V end lost 1 base, the J end lost 1 base, and 10 bases lay between the germline ends. The CDR3 loop reads CASSLGRMGNTEAFF. DNA of the CDR3: TGTGCCAGCAGCTTAGGGAGGATGGGGAACACTGAAGCTTTCTTT. Using reference TRBV7-9 and TRBJ1-1 for the parts outside the CDR3, the full variable domain is DTGVSQNPRHKITKRGQNVTFRCDPISEHNRLYWYRQTLGQGPEFLTYFQNEAQLEKSRLLSDRFSAERPKGSFSTLEIQRTEQGDSAMYLCASSLGRMGNTEAFFGQGTRLTVV.

This chain connects TRBV7-3 to TRBJ2-6; the D gene is possibly TRBD2 (6 bases). CDR1 and CDR2 from the germline V gene are SGHTA and FQGTGA. Trimming left V 5 bases short and J 2 bases short, with 10 bases between. The CDR3 is 15 amino acids. The CDR3 DNA reads TGTGCCAGCAGCCGACTAGGGCCTGGGGCCAACGTCCTGACTTTC. Protein sequence: CASSRLGPGANVLTF.

Many counts were recorded for this clonotype. This chain joins TRBV12-5 and TRBJ2-4; D is undetermined. V was cut by 4 bases and J by 0 bases, with 10 bases left in between. The CDR3 contains 15 residues. Germline V gives CDR1 LGHNT, CDR2 FRNRAP. CDR3 region: CASGSPTLAKNIQYF. CDR3 nucleotide sequence: TGTGCTAGTGGTTCCCCTACCCTAGCCAAAAACATTCAGTACTTC. Together with reference TRBV12-5 and TRBJ2-4, the CDR3 gives the full variable domain: DARVTQTPRHKVTEMGQEVTMRCQPILGHNTVFWYRQTMMQGLELLAYFRNRAPLDDSGMPKDRFSAEMPDATLATLKIQPSEPRDSAVYFCASGSPTLAKNIQYFGAGTRLSVL.

The table lists this clonotype with a few counts. The genes are TRBV23-1 and TRBJ2-5; possible D gene TRBD2, 5 bases. TRBV23-1 is labeled an ORF, and its function is uncertain. This CDR3 region has 12 residues. The V end was cut by 7 bases, the J end by 5 bases, with 11 bases between. The CDR3 sequence: CASKVGEETQYF. DNA for the CDR3: TGCGCCAGCAAAGTGGGAGAGGAGACCCAGTACTTC.

The chain carries TRBV3-1 and TRBJ1-1; TRBD1 is a possible D gene (6 bases). The V end was cut by 0 bases, the J end by 1 base, with 9 bases between. CDR3 size: 15 residues. Germline V gene sequence: CDR1 LGHDT, CDR2 YNNKEL (reference sequence). CDR3 nucleotides: TGTGCCAGCAGCCAAGACTGGACAGAGAACACTGAAGCTTTCTTT. Translation: CASSQDWTENTEAFF.

This clonotype was seen more than once but under ten times. The V gene is TRBV3-1, the J gene TRBJ1-3, with D unresolved. V was cut by 0 bases and J by 9 bases, with 9 bases left in between. Per germline, CDR1 LGHDT and CDR2 YNNKEL (reference sequence). CDR3 size: 13 residues. Here the CDR3 DNA reads TGTGCCAGCAGCCAAGAATGGCAAAGCACCATATATTTT. This translates into CASSQEWQSTIYF.

This clonotype was seen more than once but under ten times. CDR3 sequence: CASSQGDGQGAPHGYTF. CDR3 bases: TGCGCCAGCAGCCAAGGGGATGGACAGGGGGCGCCCCATGGCTACACCTTC. The V call is TRBV4-1, the J call TRBJ1-2; 11 nucleotides agree with TRBD1. The germline V gene encodes CDR1 MGHRA and CDR2 YSYEKL. This CDR3 contains 17 residues. The ends lost 1 base at V and 6 bases at J; junction bases unmatched: 10.